This is a list of T cell receptor beta chains from one sample in a study of blood T cell repertoires in COVID-19. TCRdb's copy holds only in-frame clones and misses some; the assay was immunoSEQ multiplex PCR. This sample carries about 290,000 clones, around four fifths of them seen once, and the ten largest clones take 4.1%. Sequencing was done on a sample of peripheral blood. The receptor set was obtained from a woman between 50 and 59 years old with active or convalescent COVID-19. Each CDR3 is given with its conserved first and last residue. The D gene is left open where the match is weak. A clone size is listed for some rows: how often the clone was seen (once, few, many), or a class if it is expanded.

once | TRBD2 | TRBJ2-3 | TRBV9 | TGTGCCAGCAGCCCAACTAGCGCCAGCACAGATACGCAGTATTTT | CASSPTSASTDTQYF
- | - | TRBJ2-2 | TRBV7-9 | TGTGCCAGCAGGGACGGGAATCCCGGGGAGCTGTTTTTT | CASRDGNPGELFF
- | TRBD1 | TRBJ2-4 | TRBV5-4 | TGTGCCAGCAGCTCCGTTGTGGGACAGGGGAACATTCAGTACTTC | CASSSVVGQGNIQYF
- | TRBD2 | TRBJ2-3 | TRBV5-4 | TGTGCCAGCAGCTCCTTAGCGGGAGCGGCAGATACGCAGTATTTT | CASSSLAGAADTQYF
- | - | TRBJ2-7 | TRBV7-8 | TGTGCCAGCTTTCTTAGCAGGGCAGGGGAGGGCGAGCAGTACTTC | CASFLSRAGEGEQYF
- | - | TRBJ2-2 | TRBV27 | TGTGCCAGCAGTTTAGGAGGGGCGCCGAGCGGGGAGCTGTTTTTT | CASSLGGAPSGELFF
- | TRBD1 | TRBJ1-3 | TRBV6-5 | TGTGCCAGCAGTTACTCCTCAGGGGGCGGTGGAAACACCATATATTTT | CASSYSSGGGGNTIYF
- | TRBD2 | TRBJ2-7 | TRBV19 | TGTGCCAGTAGTACCTTCCGCGGGGGGTCCTACGAGCAGTACTTC | CASSTFRGGSYEQYF
- | TRBD1 | TRBJ2-3 | TRBV5-1 | TGCGCCAGCAGCTTGGCCTTACGACAGGGGACAGATACGCAGTATTTT | CASSLALRQGTDTQYF
- | - | TRBJ2-1 | TRBV18 | TGTGCCAGCTCACGGGTGGAGCCTTCAAATGAGCAGTTCTTC | CASSRVEPSNEQFF
- | TRBD2 | TRBJ2-3 | TRBV7-8 | TGTGCCAGCAGCCACCCCCGCCTAGCGGGAGGGGGGCAGTATTTT | CASSHPRLAGGGQYF
- | - | TRBJ2-5 | TRBV9 | TGTGCCAGCAGCCCCCCCCTCCAAGAGACCCAGTACTTC | CASSPPLQETQYF
few | - | TRBJ1-2 | TRBV2 | TGTGCCAGCAGGCCCGCGGTCGCTAACTATGGCTACACCTTC | CASRPAVANYGYTF
- | - | TRBJ2-7 | TRBV5-1 | TGCGCCAGCCAGAATGGAAGAGGGATCTCCTACGAGCAGTACTTC | CASQNGRGISYEQYF
- | - | TRBJ2-1 | TRBV13 | TGTGCCAGCAGCTTAAACGGGGACAATGAGCAGTTCTTC | CASSLNGDNEQFF
- | TRBD1 | TRBJ1-2 | TRBV15 | TGTGCCACCAGCAGAGCAGGGGGCTATGGCTACACCTTC | CATSRAGGYGYTF
- | TRBD2 | TRBJ2-1 | TRBV28 | TGTGCCAGCAGTCGGGACTACCTGAAGCAGTTCTTC | CASSRDYLKQFF
- | TRBD2 | TRBJ2-7 | TRBV5-1 | TGCGCCAGCAGCCCGACTAGCGGGAGTTTCTACGAGCAGTACTTC | CASSPTSGSFYEQYF
- | TRBD2 | TRBJ2-1 | TRBV7-7 | TGTGCCAGCAGCCCTACCGGGACTAGCGTCAATGAGCAGTTCTTC | CASSPTGTSVNEQFF
- | - | TRBJ1-4 | TRBV19 | TGTGCCAGTAGGATCCCGGGTGGGAGTGAAAAACTGTTTTTT | CASRIPGGSEKLFF
- | - | TRBJ1-2 | TRBV18 | TGTGCCAGCTCGGAGGGAGTCAGGGAGGACTATGGCTACACCTTC | CASSEGVREDYGYTF
- | TRBD1 | TRBJ1-4 | TRBV5-5 | TGTGCCAGCAGCCCCCCGGGACAGCAGTATGAAAAACTGTTTTTT | CASSPPGQQYEKLFF
- | - | TRBJ1-5 | TRBV28 | TGTGCCAGCAGTCGGACAGTGGTCGGTCAGCCCCAGCATTTT | CASSRTVVGQPQHF
- | TRBD2 | TRBJ2-7 | TRBV4-2 | TGTGCCAGCAGCCAAGAAGTCCTTGGGCGGGAGTTGAACACCTACGAGCAGTACTTC | CASSQEVLGRELNTYEQYF
- | - | TRBJ2-1 | TRBV7-9 | TGTGCCAGCAGCTTACAGTACAATGAGCAGTTCTTC | CASSLQYNEQFF
once | TRBD1 | TRBJ1-3 | TRBV5-1 | TGCGCCAGCAGCCTGATTGGGACAGGAGAATCTGGAAACACCATATATTTT | CASSLIGTGESGNTIYF
- | - | TRBJ1-4 | TRBV5-1 | TGCGCCAGCAGCTCTCGGTGGAGACGAGGTGAAAAACTGTTTTTT | CASSSRWRRGEKLFF
few | - | TRBJ1-1 | TRBV27 | TGTGCCAGCAGTTTAGGGCCAATGAACACTGAAGCTTTCTTT | CASSLGPMNTEAFF
few | - | TRBJ1-2 | TRBV7-2 | TGTGCCAGCAGCGGCGCGGGCCACATCTATGGCTACACCTTC | CASSGAGHIYGYTF
- | - | TRBJ1-6 | TRBV10-2 | TGCGCCAGCAGTGAGCTCTTATCTAATTCACCCCTCCACTTT | CASSELLSNSPLHF
- | TRBD2 | TRBJ2-3 | TRBV5-1 | TGCGCCAGCAGCACGACTAGCGGGATTACAGATACGCAGTATTTT | CASSTTSGITDTQYF
- | - | TRBJ1-3 | TRBV2 | TGTGCCAGCCGCCGCCGCGGGGGGTCAGGAAACACCATATATTTT | CASRRRGGSGNTIYF
- | - | TRBJ2-7 | TRBV7-9 | TGTGCCAGCAGCTTAGATCAGGGAAGCTCCTACGAGCAGTACTTC | CASSLDQGSSYEQYF
- | - | TRBJ2-1 | TRBV2 | TGTGCCAGCAGTGAAAACACCTACAATGAGCAGTTCTTC | CASSENTYNEQFF
- | - | TRBJ2-1 | TRBV5-4 | TGTGCCAGCAGTTTAGACCAGGGACTCTACAATGAGCAGTTCTTC | CASSLDQGLYNEQFF
- | - | TRBJ2-1 | TRBV3-1/TRBV3-2 | TGTGCCAGCAGCCTCGCCCAGGGTTACAATGAGCAGTTCTTC | CASSLAQGYNEQFF
- | TRBD1 | TRBJ2-7 | TRBV5-1 | TGCGCCAGCAGCGGGACAGGGCGTTCCTACGAGCAGTACTTC | CASSGTGRSYEQYF
- | TRBD1 | TRBJ1-1 | TRBV3-1/TRBV3-2 | TGTGCCAGCAGCCAACTGACAGGGATGAACACTGAAGCTTTCTTT | CASSQLTGMNTEAFF
- | TRBD1 | TRBJ1-5 | TRBV4-1 | TGCGCCAGCAGCCTAACGACCGGGACAGGGGGAATTCAGCCCCAGCATTTT | CASSLTTGTGGIQPQHF
- | - | TRBJ1-2 | TRBV7-9 | TGTGCCAGCTCCATGAGTGGGCCCGCCTATGGCTACACCTTC | CASSMSGPAYGYTF
- | TRBD2 | TRBJ2-5 | TRBV19 | TGTGCCAGTAGTATGGGGCCTATAGCGGGAACTGCGGTGGAGACCCAGTACTTC | CASSMGPIAGTAVETQYF
- | - | TRBJ1-2 | TRBV6-2/TRBV6-3 | TGTGCCAGCAGTTACTCCCCCCTTGGCTACACCTTC | CASSYSPLGYTF
- | TRBD2 | TRBJ2-7 | TRBV18 | TGTGCCAGCTCACCACGTGCGGGAGTATCGGGGGAGCAGTACTTC | CASSPRAGVSGEQYF
- | - | TRBJ2-2 | TRBV2 | TGTGCCAGCAGGCAGGGGTACACCGGGGAGCTGTTTTTT | CASRQGYTGELFF
few | - | TRBJ2-2 | TRBV20-1 | TGCAGTGCTAGTCGGGGTGCAGCGAACACCGGGGAGCTGTTTTTT | CSASRGAANTGELFF
- | TRBD1 | TRBJ1-2 | TRBV6-5 | TGTGCCAGCAGCCGGGGACAGCGTTATGGCTACACCTTC | CASSRGQRYGYTF
- | - | TRBJ2-3 | TRBV2 | TGTGCCAGCAGTGCAGATCAGGGCTGGGCAGATACGCAGTATTTT | CASSADQGWADTQYF
- | - | TRBJ1-2 | TRBV12-3/TRBV12-4 | TGTGCCAGCAGTTTAGAGGGGAATGGCTACACCTTC | CASSLEGNGYTF
- | - | TRBJ2-5 | TRBV28 | TGTGCCAGCAGTTTTCGGGAGACCCAGTACTTC | CASSFRETQYF
- | - | TRBJ2-7 | TRBV29-1 | TGCAGCGTTGCGGCCCCTCTGACGGAGCGGAGGTACTTC | CSVAAPLTERRYF
once | - | TRBJ2-6 | TRBV2 | TGTGCCAGCATAGCCCCAGGGTACTCTGGGGCCAACGTCCTGACTTTC | CASIAPGYSGANVLTF
- | TRBD2 | TRBJ2-1 | TRBV24-1 | TGTGCCACCAGTGCCTTTAGCGGGGACGATCGCCCCCGCTCCTACAATGAGCAGTTCTTC | CATSAFSGDDRPRSYNEQFF
- | TRBD2 | TRBJ2-1 | TRBV4-1 | TGCGCCAGCAGCCACCGGACTAGCGGCCTCGGTGTATCCTACAATGAGCAGTTCTTC | CASSHRTSGLGVSYNEQFF
- | - | TRBJ1-1 | TRBV3-1/TRBV3-2 | TGTGCCAGCAGCCTCATCGGTGAAGCTTTCTTT | CASSLIGEAFF